What follows are 18 T cell receptor beta chains derived from one specimen sequenced in a study of cytomegalovirus exposure and HLA in healthy donors. PCR was performed using 60 Vbeta and 13 Jbeta primers. Clones were read by immunoSEQ multiplex PCR, and TCRdb kept only the in-frame ones, dropping some. Of about 100,000 clones listed, about three quarters are singletons. The sample was PBMCs. The receptors were sampled from a man aged 35-49 years in good health and CMV-seropositive.

V gene TRBV5-8 combines with J gene TRBJ2-5; D gene uncertain. The CDR3 totals 13 residues. Per the germline V gene, CDR1 is SGHTS and CDR2 is YDEGEE. V was pared by 2 bases and J by 0 bases, with 5 bases between. CDR3 bases: TGTGCCAGCAGCTTCAGTAACCAAGAGACCCAGTACTTC. This codes for CASSFSNQETQYF.

J is TRBJ2-4 and V is TRBV28; tentative D call: TRBD2 (6 bases). CDR3 length equals 17 residues. The V and J ends lost 2 bases and 3 bases respectively, with 17 bases between them. The germline V gene has CDR1 MDHEN and CDR2 SYDVKM. The chain's CDR3 is CASSLPLLASGKNIQYF. The CDR3 nucleotides are TGTGCCAGCAGTTTACCCCTGCTAGCGTCGGGCAAAAACATTCAGTACTTC.

This chain uses TRBV2 with TRBJ1-2; 7 positions match TRBD1. The germline V gene encodes CDR1 SNHLY and CDR2 FYNNEI. V was pared by 7 bases and J by 6 bases, with 5 bases of the junction left unmatched. The CDR3 extends over 12 amino acids. CDR3: CASNDRVDGYTF. For the CDR3, the DNA is TGTGCCAGCAACGACAGGGTTGATGGCTACACCTTC.

The chain recombines TRBV9 with TRBJ1-3, with TRBD1 as a possible D gene (6 bases). Germline V CDR1 and CDR2: SGDLS, YYNGEE. Trimming stripped 4 bases from V and 7 bases from J, with 21 bases between. The CDR3 contains 16 residues. As DNA, the CDR3 is TGTGCCAGCAGCCTAGAGGACAGCCATCTTTTGAACACCATATATTTT. This codes for CASSLEDSHLLNTIYF.

This chain joins TRBV19 and TRBJ1-1; D might be TRBD1 (5 bases). The CDR3 is made up of 15 amino acids. Per the germline V gene, CDR1 is LNHDA and CDR2 is SQIVND (reference sequence). Between the trimmed V and J ends, which lost 6 bases and 3 bases, there was a span of 17 bases. CDR3 sequence reads: CASSSTGGGDTEAFF. CDR3 sequence (DNA): TGTGCCAGTAGCTCGACGGGGGGAGGGGACACTGAAGCTTTCTTT.

About this clone: Germline and junction disagree at one end, which may indicate a read error. The chain links TRBV2 to TRBJ2-3, with 8 bases fitting TRBD2. Looked up from germline, CDR1 is SNHLY and CDR2 is FYNNEI. CDR3 length: 14 amino acids. CDR3 coding DNA: TGTGCCAGCAGCGCCACCCCGGGAGGGGATACGCGGTATTTT. The encoded protein is CASSATPGGDTRYF. The full variable domain, with the rest looked up from reference TRBV2 and TRBJ2-3, is EPEVTQTPSHQVTQMGQEVILRCVPISNHLYFYWYRQILGQKVEFLVSFYNNEISEKSEIFDDQFSVERPDGSNFTLKIRSTKLEDSAMYFCASSATPGGDTRYFGPGTRLTVL.

The genes are TRBV11-2 and TRBJ1-5, with unresolved D. V lost 1 base and J 5 bases, leaving 6 bases between the germline ends. CDR1 SGHAT and CDR2 FQNNGV come from the germline V gene. This CDR3 is 13 amino acids long. CDR3 bases: TGTGCCAGCAGCTTAGCCGGGGATCAGCCCCAGCATTTT. This encodes CASSLAGDQPQHF.

The chain has TRBV28 and TRBJ1-5; tentative D call: TRBD1 (6 bases). The V and J ends lost 7 bases and 0 bases respectively, with 16 bases between them. The germline CDR1 and CDR2 sequences are MDHEN and SYDVKM. The CDR3 runs to 16 residues. The chain's CDR3 is CASTSMGARSNQPQHF. The CDR3 bases are TGTGCCAGCACCTCAATGGGGGCCCGTAGCAATCAGCCCCAGCATTTT.

The chain is built from TRBV23-1 and TRBJ2-7; 7 bases line up with TRBD1. TRBV23-1 falls under the ORF class, with uncertain function. With V trimmed by 1 base and J by 0 bases, 9 bases remained unmatched. CDR3 length equals 17 residues. CDR3 nucleotide sequence: TGCGCCAGCAGTCAATACACCCGGGACAGAAGCTCCTACGAGCAGTACTTC. Translating it yields CASSQYTRDRSSYEQYF.

The chain employs TRBV5-6 and TRBJ1-4; 9 nucleotides agree with TRBD1. This CDR3 has 15 residues. V lost 5 bases, J lost 4 bases, and 6 bases stayed unmatched. CDR1 and CDR2 from the germline V gene are SGHDT and YYEEEE. The CDR3 protein is CASRLRDRVNEKLFF. The CDR3 bases are TGTGCCAGCAGGTTGAGGGACAGGGTTAATGAAAAACTGTTTTTT.

V is TRBV6-6 and J is TRBJ1-2; 9 positions match TRBD1. Germline V gene data show CDR1 as MNHNY and CDR2 as SVGAGI (reference sequence). V shed 4 bases and J 2 bases; nucleotides not matched to a gene: 2. This CDR3 contains 14 residues. Written as DNA, the CDR3 is TGTGCCAGCAGTTGGGACAGGGAGAACTATGGCTACACCTTC. Translated, it gives CASSWDRENYGYTF.

This sequence joins TRBV5-1 and TRBJ2-2, with 11 bases that match TRBD1. Trimming at V came to 3 bases and at J to 4 bases, leaving 5 bases not matched to a gene. Germline CDR1 and CDR2: SGHRS and YFSETQ. This CDR3 is 16 amino acids long. The CDR3 nucleotides read TGCGCCAGCAGCTCCGGACAGGGGGCGGGCACCGGGGAGCTGTTTTTT. Its protein product is CASSSGQGAGTGELFF.

The rearrangement uses TRBV7-2 and TRBJ2-1; D unresolved. This CDR3 contains 13 residues. Germline V gene sequence: CDR1 SGHTA, CDR2 FQGNSA. Trimming shortened V by 2 bases and J by 3 bases, and 5 bases separated the two germline ends. This CDR3 reads CASSLNSYNEQFF. The CDR3 DNA is TGTGCCAGCAGCTTAAACAGCTACAATGAGCAGTTCTTC.

This clone was counted between two and nine times. The rearrangement links TRBV7-8 to TRBJ2-1; possibly TRBD1 for D (5 bases). The CDR3 has 15 amino acids. Trimming stripped 1 base from V and 0 bases from J, with 7 bases between. CDR1 is SGHVS, CDR2 FQNEAQ, per germline. The CDR3 coding sequence is TGTGCCAGCAGCTTAGACAGGCGCTCCTACAATGAGCAGTTCTTC. This translates into CASSLDRRSYNEQFF.

This rearrangement joins TRBV5-8 to TRBJ2-1; perhaps TRBD2 as D (6 bases). This CDR3 has 14 residues. Trimming left V 2 bases short and J 9 bases short, with 15 bases between. CDR1 is SGHTS, CDR2 YDEGEE, per germline. CDR3 residues: CASSFTGSRVEQFF. The CDR3 DNA is TGTGCCAGCAGCTTCACCGGGAGTAGGGTTGAGCAGTTCTTC.

V is TRBV19 and J is TRBJ2-3; TRBD2 agrees at 8 bases. V lost 4 bases and J lost 6; bases outside the gene matches: 6. The germline V gene encodes CDR1 LNHDA and CDR2 SQIVND (reference sequence). This CDR3 is built from 14 residues. CDR3 bases: TGTGCCAGTAGTAAGACTAGCGTGTTGGATACGCAGTATTTT. Protein product: CASSKTSVLDTQYF.

J is TRBJ2-3 and V is TRBV28, with 7 bases lining up with TRBD2. Unmatched junction bases numbered 9, after V lost 6 bases and J lost 3 bases. Germline V gives CDR1 MDHEN, CDR2 SYDVKM. This CDR3 has 15 residues. This CDR3 is CASSPRTRLTDTQYF. CDR3 in DNA: TGTGCCAGCAGCCCTAGGACTAGATTGACAGATACGCAGTATTTT.

The chain carries TRBV7-2 and TRBJ2-7; 7 bases agree with TRBD2. The V segment lost 8 bases and the J segment 6 bases; nucleotides outside the gene matches: 16. The CDR3 sequence is 15 residues long. The germline gives CDR1 SGHTA, CDR2 FQGNSA. CDR3 nucleotide sequence: TGTGCCAGCGGATTGTCCGGTGGCGGGAGCGGCGAGCAGTACTTC. It specifies CASGLSGGGSGEQYF.